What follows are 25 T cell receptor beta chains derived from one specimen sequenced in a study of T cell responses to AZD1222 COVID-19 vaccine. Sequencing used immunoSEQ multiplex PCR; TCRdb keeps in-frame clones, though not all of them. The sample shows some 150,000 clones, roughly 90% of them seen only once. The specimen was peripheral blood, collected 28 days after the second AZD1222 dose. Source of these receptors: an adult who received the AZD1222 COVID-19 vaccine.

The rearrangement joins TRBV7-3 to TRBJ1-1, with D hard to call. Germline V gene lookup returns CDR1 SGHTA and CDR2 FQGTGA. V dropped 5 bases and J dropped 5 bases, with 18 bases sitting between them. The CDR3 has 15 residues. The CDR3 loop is CASSPEPGPGTEAFF. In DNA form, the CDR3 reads TGTGCCAGCAGCCCAGAACCCGGGCCGGGGACTGAAGCTTTCTTT.

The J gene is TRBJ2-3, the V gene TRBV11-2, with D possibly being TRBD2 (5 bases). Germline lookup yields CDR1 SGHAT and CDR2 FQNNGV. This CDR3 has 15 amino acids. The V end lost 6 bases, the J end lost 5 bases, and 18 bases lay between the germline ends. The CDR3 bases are TGTGCCAGCAGAGACCGGGGATCCGGCGGAGATACGCAGTATTTT. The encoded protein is CASRDRGSGGDTQYF.

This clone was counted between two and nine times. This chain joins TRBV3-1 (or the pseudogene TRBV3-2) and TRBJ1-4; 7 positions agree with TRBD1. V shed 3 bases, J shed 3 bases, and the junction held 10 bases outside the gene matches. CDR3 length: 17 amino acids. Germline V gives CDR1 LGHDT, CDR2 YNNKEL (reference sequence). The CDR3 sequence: CASSHRLQGSANEKLFF. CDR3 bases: TGTGCCAGCAGCCACCGCTTACAGGGGTCGGCTAATGAAAAACTGTTTTTT.

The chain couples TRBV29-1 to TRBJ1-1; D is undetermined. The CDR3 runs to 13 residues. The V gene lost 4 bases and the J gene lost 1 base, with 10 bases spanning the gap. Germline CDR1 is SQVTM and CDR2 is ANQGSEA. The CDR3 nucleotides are TGCAGCGTTGTACGGAACAAGAACACTGAAGCTTTCTTT. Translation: CSVVRNKNTEAFF.

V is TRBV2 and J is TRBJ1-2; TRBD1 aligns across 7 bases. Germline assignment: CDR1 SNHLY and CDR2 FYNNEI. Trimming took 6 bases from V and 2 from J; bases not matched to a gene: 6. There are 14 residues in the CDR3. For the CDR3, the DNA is TGTGCCAGCAGCGTAACACAGGGGAACTATGGCTACACCTTC. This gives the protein CASSVTQGNYGYTF.

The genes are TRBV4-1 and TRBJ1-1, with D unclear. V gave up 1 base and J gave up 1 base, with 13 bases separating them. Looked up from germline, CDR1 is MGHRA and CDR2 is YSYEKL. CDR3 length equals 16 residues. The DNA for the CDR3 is TGCGCCAGCAGCCAAGTCTTACAGACCAAGAACACTGAAGCTTTCTTT. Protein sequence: CASSQVLQTKNTEAFF.

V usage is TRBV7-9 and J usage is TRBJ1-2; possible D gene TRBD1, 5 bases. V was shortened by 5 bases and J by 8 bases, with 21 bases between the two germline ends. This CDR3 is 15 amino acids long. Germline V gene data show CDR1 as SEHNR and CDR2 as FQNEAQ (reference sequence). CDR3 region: CASSLSGFGDDGYTF. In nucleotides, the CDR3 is TGTGCCAGCAGCCTAAGCGGATTCGGGGACGACGGCTACACCTTC.

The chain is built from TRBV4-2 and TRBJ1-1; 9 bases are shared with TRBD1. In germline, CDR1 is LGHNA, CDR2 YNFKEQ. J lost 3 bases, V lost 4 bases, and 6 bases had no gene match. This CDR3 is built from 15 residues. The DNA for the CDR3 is TGTGCCAGCAGCCCGGGACAGGGAACGTACACTGAAGCTTTCTTT. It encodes CASSPGQGTYTEAFF.

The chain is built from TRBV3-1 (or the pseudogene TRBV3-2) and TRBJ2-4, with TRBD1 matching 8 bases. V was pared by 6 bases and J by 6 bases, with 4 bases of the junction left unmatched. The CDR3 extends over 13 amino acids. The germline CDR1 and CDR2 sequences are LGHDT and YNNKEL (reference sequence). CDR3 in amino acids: CASSYGQGNIQYF. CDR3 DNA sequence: TGTGCCAGCAGTTACGGACAGGGAAACATTCAGTACTTC.

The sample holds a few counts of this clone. The CDR3 here is CALEGRGDQPQHF. In DNA form, the CDR3 reads TGTGCCTTGGAGGGCCGGGGGGATCAGCCCCAGCATTTT. The chain combines TRBV30 with TRBJ1-5; perhaps TRBD1 as D (5 bases). The V end lost 7 bases, the J end lost 5 bases, and 15 bases lay between the germline ends. Germline V gene data show CDR1 as GTSNPN and CDR2 as SVGIG (reference sequence). The CDR3 has 13 amino acids.

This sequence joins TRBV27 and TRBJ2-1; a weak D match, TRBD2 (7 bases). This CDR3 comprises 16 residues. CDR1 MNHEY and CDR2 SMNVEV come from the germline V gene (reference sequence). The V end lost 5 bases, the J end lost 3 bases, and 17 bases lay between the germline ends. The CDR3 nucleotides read TGTGCCAGCAGTCCTCGGGGGGACACCGACTACAATGAGCAGTTCTTC. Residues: CASSPRGDTDYNEQFF.

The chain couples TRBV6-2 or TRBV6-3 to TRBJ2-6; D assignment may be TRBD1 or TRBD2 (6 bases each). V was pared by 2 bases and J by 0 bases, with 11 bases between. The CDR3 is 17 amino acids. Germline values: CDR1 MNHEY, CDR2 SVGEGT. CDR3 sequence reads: CASSYGGRPSGANVLTF. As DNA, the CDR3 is TGTGCCAGCAGTTACGGGGGGCGCCCCTCTGGGGCCAACGTCCTGACTTTC.

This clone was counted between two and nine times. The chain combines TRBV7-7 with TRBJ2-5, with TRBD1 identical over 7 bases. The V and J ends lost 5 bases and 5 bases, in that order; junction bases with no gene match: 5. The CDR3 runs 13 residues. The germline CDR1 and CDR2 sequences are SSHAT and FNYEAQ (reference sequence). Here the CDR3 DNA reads TGTGCCAGCAGCCCGACAGGGCAGGAGACCCAGTACTTC. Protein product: CASSPTGQETQYF.

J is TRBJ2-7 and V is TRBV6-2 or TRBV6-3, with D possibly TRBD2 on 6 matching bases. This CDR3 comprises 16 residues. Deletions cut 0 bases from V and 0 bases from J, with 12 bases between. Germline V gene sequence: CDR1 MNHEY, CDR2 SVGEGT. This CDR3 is CASSYSTRGYSYEQYF. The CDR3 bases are TGTGCCAGCAGTTACTCGACGCGGGGCTACTCCTACGAGCAGTACTTC.

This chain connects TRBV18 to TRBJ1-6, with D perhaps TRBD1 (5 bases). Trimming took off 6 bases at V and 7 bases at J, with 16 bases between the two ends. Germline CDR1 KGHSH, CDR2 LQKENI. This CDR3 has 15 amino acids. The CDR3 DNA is TGTGCCAGCTCTCCTTCGGGACGGGAGAATTCACCCCTCCACTTT. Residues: CASSPSGRENSPLHF.

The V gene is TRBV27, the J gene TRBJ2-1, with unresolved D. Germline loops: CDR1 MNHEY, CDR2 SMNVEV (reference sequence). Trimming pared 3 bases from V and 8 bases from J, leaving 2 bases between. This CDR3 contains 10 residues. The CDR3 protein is CASSFYEQFF. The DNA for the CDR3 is TGTGCCAGCAGTTTTTATGAGCAGTTCTTC.

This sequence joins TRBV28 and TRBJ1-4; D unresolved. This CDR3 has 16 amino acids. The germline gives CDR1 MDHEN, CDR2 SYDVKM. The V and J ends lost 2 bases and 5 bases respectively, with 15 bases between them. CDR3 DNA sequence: TGTGCCAGCAGTTTAGAACGTCTCGATAAAAATGAAAAACTGTTTTTT. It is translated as CASSLERLDKNEKLFF.

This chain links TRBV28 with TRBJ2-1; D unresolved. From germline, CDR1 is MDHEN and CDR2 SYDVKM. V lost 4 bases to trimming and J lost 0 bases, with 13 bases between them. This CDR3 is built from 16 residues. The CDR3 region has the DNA TGTGCCAGCAGTTCCCCGACCAGGCCCTCCTACAATGAGCAGTTCTTC. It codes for CASSSPTRPSYNEQFF.

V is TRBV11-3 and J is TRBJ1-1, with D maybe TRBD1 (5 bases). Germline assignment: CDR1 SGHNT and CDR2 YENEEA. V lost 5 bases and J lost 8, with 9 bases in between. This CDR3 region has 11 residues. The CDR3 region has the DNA TGTGCCAGCAGCCCGCGGGACGAAGCTTTCTTT. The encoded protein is CASSPRDEAFF.

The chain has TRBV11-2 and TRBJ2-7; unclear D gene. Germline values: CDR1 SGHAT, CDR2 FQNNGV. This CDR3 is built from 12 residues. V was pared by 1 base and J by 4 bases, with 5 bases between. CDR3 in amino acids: CASSLAQYEQYF. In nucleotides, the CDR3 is TGTGCCAGCAGCTTAGCCCAGTACGAGCAGTACTTC.

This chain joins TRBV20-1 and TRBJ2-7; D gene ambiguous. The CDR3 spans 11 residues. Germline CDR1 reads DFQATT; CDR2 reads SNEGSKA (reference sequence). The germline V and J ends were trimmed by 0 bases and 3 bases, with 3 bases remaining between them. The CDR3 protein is CSAREDYEQYF. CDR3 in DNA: TGCAGTGCTAGAGAAGACTACGAGCAGTACTTC.

CDR3 in amino acids: CASSLTRGGRSGELFF. CDR3 nucleotides: TGCGCCAGCAGCCTGACAAGAGGCGGGAGATCCGGGGAGCTGTTTTTT. The genes are TRBV5-1 and TRBJ2-2; 7 bases match TRBD2. The CDR3 is 16 residues long. Germline CDR1 and CDR2: SGHRS and YFSETQ. Trimming cost V 4 bases and J 6 bases; bases outside gene matches: 12. The full variable domain, in which reference TRBV5-1 and TRBJ2-2 provide the parts outside the CDR3, is KAGVTQTPRYLIKTRGQQVTLSCSPISGHRSVSWYQQTPGQGLQFLFEYFSETQRNKGNFPGRFSGRQFSNSRSEMNVSTLELGDSALYLCASSLTRGGRSGELFFGEGSRLTVL.

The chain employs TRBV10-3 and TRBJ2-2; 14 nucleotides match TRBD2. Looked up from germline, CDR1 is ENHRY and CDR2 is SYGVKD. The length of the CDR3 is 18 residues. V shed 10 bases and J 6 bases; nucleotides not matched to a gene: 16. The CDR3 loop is CATTGTSGRMMPAGELFF. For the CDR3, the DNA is TGTGCCACAACCGGGACTAGCGGGAGAATGATGCCCGCCGGGGAGCTGTTTTTT.

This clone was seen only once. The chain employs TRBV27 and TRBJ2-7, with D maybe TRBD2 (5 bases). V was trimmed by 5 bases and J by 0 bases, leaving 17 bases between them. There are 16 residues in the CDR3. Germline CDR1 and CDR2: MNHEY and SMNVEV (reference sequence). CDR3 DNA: TGTGCCAGCAGTCCCTCCCCGTGGGAGAGCTCCTACGAGCAGTACTTC. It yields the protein CASSPSPWESSYEQYF.

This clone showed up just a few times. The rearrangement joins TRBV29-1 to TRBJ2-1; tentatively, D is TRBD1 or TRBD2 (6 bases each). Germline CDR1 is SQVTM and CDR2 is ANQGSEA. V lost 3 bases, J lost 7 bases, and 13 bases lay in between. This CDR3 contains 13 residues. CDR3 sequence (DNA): TGCAGCGTTGATGGCGGGACACTGAATGAGCAGTTCTTC. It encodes CSVDGGTLNEQFF.